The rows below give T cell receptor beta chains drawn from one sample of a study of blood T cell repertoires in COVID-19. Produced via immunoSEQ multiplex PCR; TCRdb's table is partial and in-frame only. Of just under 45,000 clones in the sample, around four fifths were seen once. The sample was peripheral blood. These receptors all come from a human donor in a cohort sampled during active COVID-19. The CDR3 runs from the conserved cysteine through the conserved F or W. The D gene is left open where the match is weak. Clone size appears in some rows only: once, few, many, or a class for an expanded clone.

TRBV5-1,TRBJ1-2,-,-,CASSLDVTEYGYTF,TGCGCCAGCAGCTTGGATGTGACGGAGTATGGCTACACCTTC
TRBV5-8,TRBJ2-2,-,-,CASSEYARELFF,TGTGCCAGCAGCGAGTATGCCAGGGAGCTGTTTTTT
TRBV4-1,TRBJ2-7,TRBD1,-,CASSQGLTGGVDHYEQYF,TGCGCCAGCAGCCAAGGCCTCACAGGGGGCGTGGATCACTACGAGCAGTACTTC
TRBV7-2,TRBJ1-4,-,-,CASSLARGINEKLFF,TGTGCCAGCAGCTTAGCGCGAGGGATTAATGAAAAACTGTTTTTT
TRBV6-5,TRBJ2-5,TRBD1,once,CASRITGGAGETQYF,TGTGCCAGCAGAATCACAGGGGGCGCGGGGGAGACCCAGTACTTC
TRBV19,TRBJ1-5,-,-,CASRPDRLINQPQHF,TGTGCCAGTAGGCCGGACAGACTCATCAATCAGCCCCAGCATTTT
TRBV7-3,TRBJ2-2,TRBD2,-,CASSIGSGGQNTGELFF,TGTGCCAGCAGCATAGGTAGCGGGGGCCAGAACACCGGGGAGCTGTTTTTT
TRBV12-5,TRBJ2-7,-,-,CASGAPQGQGTYYEQYF,TGTGCTAGTGGTGCTCCCCAGGGGCAGGGGACATACTACGAGCAGTACTTC
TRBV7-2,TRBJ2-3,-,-,CASSTSRGEADTQYF,TGTGCCAGCAGCACCAGCAGGGGTGAGGCAGATACGCAGTATTTT
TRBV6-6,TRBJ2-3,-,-,CASRPRGVGTDTQYF,TGTGCCAGCAGGCCCAGGGGGGTAGGCACAGATACGCAGTATTTT
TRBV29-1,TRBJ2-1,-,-,CSVEEVNEQFF,TGCAGCGTTGAGGAGGTGAATGAGCAGTTCTTC
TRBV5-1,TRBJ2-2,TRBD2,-,CASSFLLATTGELFF,TGCGCCAGCAGCTTTTTACTAGCGACCACCGGGGAGCTGTTTTTT
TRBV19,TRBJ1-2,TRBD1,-,CATYRGSYGYTF,TGTGCCACATACAGGGGTTCCTATGGCTACACCTTC